Shown below are 25 T cell receptor beta chains from a single sample sequenced in a study of shared clonotypes between healthy human individuals (dated by TCRdb to the early 2020s). Library construction relied on the immunoSEQ multiplex PCR assay. Here the immuneACCESS table is served through TCRdb, limited to in-frame sequences with V and J called. Missing clones are a known gap in these copies; in checked studies unresolved V genes cover under half, and the rest lacks a known reason. The sample table shows roughly 1,000,000 clones, and around 78% are seen once. The leading ten clones occupy more than 0.5% of the sample. The sample comprised memory CD4+ T cells from PBMCs. The cell subset or site label on this specimen signifies: CD45RA-negative fraction. These TCRs come from a man between 18 and 29 years old in good health. Some clones in this sample may be carry-over from other donors' samples.

The J gene is TRBJ1-1, the V gene TRBV28, with TRBD1 matching 9 bases. This CDR3 has 16 residues. Germline trimming cut 6 bases from V and 5 bases from J; bases unmatched to any gene: 13. Germline CDR1 MDHEN, CDR2 SYDVKM. The chain's CDR3 is CASSSPGQGRGTEAFF. DNA of the CDR3: TGTGCCAGCAGCTCCCCCGGACAGGGGAGAGGTACTGAAGCTTTCTTT.

Of note for this clone: At one end the junction does not follow the germline gene, possibly because of a read error. V usage is TRBV5-1 and J usage is TRBJ2-7; D is possibly TRBD1 or TRBD2 (5 bases each). CDR1 SGHRS and CDR2 YFSETQ come from the germline V gene. This CDR3 is 14 amino acids long. The chain's CDR3 is CAGSSGTESYEQYF. CDR3 nucleotides: TGCGCCGGCAGCTCCGGGACGGAGTCCTACGAGCAGTACTTC.

The chain couples TRBV29-1 to TRBJ1-2; 10 bases align to TRBD1. Trimming removed 7 bases from V and 2 bases from J; junction bases left unmatched: 4. The CDR3 totals 13 residues. Looked up from germline, CDR1 is SQVTM and CDR2 is ANQGSEA. In nucleotides, the CDR3 is TGCAGCGCCGGGACAGGGGAGAACTATGGCTACACCTTC. It is translated as CSAGTGENYGYTF.

J is TRBJ1-2 and V is TRBV10-3; the match to TRBD1 covers 7 bases. J lost 4 bases, V lost 1 base, and 0 bases had no gene match. This CDR3 comprises 13 residues. CDR1 and CDR2 from the germline V gene are ENHRY and SYGVKD. The CDR3 sequence: CAISEWDSYGYTF. Written as DNA, the CDR3 is TGTGCCATCAGTGAGTGGGACAGCTATGGCTACACCTTC.

The chain couples TRBV7-2 to TRBJ2-7; 13 bases line up with TRBD2. The CDR3 is made up of 15 amino acids. Unmatched junction bases numbered 7, after V lost 6 bases and J lost 5 bases. Germline V lookup: CDR1 SGHTA, CDR2 FQGNSA. This chain's CDR3 is CASRSRLAGGDEQYF. The CDR3, as DNA: TGTGCCAGCAGGAGTCGACTAGCGGGAGGAGACGAGCAGTACTTC.

V is TRBV5-6 and J is TRBJ2-3; 11 nucleotides align to TRBD2. Trimming took 5 bases from V and 8 from J; bases not matched to a gene: 19. Germline CDR1 and CDR2: SGHDT and YYEEEE. This CDR3 is 18 amino acids long. The CDR3 region is CASRPPFQTSGTFSTQYF. Here the CDR3 DNA reads TGTGCCAGCAGGCCGCCTTTTCAGACTAGCGGGACCTTCTCTACGCAGTATTTT.

V and J are TRBV4-2 and TRBJ2-7; TRBD2 might be the D (6 bases). The CDR3 sequence is 16 residues long. From germline, CDR1 is LGHNA and CDR2 YNFKEQ. V was clipped by 4 bases and J by 1 base, with 17 bases between them. CDR3: CASSPGDAGSSYEQYF. The DNA for the CDR3 is TGTGCCAGCAGCCCCGGGGACGCGGGATCTTCCTACGAGCAGTACTTC.

The table lists this clone with many counts. This rearrangement joins TRBV10-3 to TRBJ1-1; 8 bases align to TRBD1. Germline V gives CDR1 ENHRY, CDR2 SYGVKD. The CDR3 length is 14 residues. The V segment lost 5 bases and the J segment 4 bases; nucleotides outside the gene matches: 6. CDR3 DNA: TGTGCCATCAGTCCCCGGACAGGGCTCACTGAAGCTTTCTTT. It specifies CAISPRTGLTEAFF.

V usage is TRBV9 and J usage is TRBJ2-1; TRBD2 matches 8 bases. V shed 3 bases and J 2 bases; nucleotides not matched to a gene: 4. This CDR3 comprises 15 residues. CDR1 is SGDLS and CDR2 is YYNGEE in the germline V gene. The CDR3 reads CASSEAGDAYNEQFF. In DNA, the CDR3 is TGTGCCAGCAGCGAAGCGGGGGACGCCTACAATGAGCAGTTCTTC.

The gene calls are TRBV5-1 and TRBJ2-2; 7 bases agree with TRBD2. Germline V gene lookup returns CDR1 SGHRS and CDR2 YFSETQ. Trimming cost V 2 bases and J 5 bases; bases outside gene matches: 15. CDR3 size: 18 residues. The CDR3 here is CASSFEIGRLAVTGELFF. For the CDR3, the DNA is TGCGCCAGCAGCTTTGAGATCGGACGACTAGCAGTTACCGGGGAGCTGTTTTTT.

The V call is TRBV7-3, the J call TRBJ2-7, with no clear D. Looked up from germline, CDR1 is SGHTA and CDR2 is FQGTGA. Trimming left V 0 bases short and J 6 bases short, with 12 bases between. CDR3 length equals 14 residues. This chain's CDR3 is CASSLTAASGEQYF. CDR3 sequence (DNA): TGTGCCAGCAGCTTAACCGCGGCATCGGGCGAGCAGTACTTC.

Points on this clone: Within the sample, other DNA sequences also encode this same CDR3. The rearrangement uses TRBV2 and TRBJ2-5; the D gene could be TRBD1 or TRBD2 (5 bases each). The CDR3 covers 14 residues. Trimming shortened V by 4 bases and J by 5 bases, and 14 bases separated the two germline ends. CDR1 is SNHLY and CDR2 is FYNNEI in the germline V gene. CDR3 sequence: CASSGRTAGETQYF. The DNA of the CDR3 is TGTGCCAGCAGTGGGCGGACTGCAGGGGAGACCCAGTACTTC.

In this sample, this clone turned up a few times. This rearrangement joins TRBV7-9 to TRBJ1-2; tentatively, D is TRBD1 (5 bases). V was pared by 5 bases and J by 6 bases, with 22 bases between. CDR3 length equals 16 residues. Germline values: CDR1 SEHNR, CDR2 FQNEAQ (reference sequence). CDR3 sequence reads: CASSPSGRGAKDGYTF. In DNA, the CDR3 is TGTGCCAGCAGCCCCTCGGGCCGAGGGGCAAAGGATGGCTACACCTTC. Based on the CDR3 plus reference TRBV7-9 and TRBJ1-2, the full variable domain is DTGVSQNPRHKITKRGQNVTFRCDPISEHNRLYWYRQTLGQGPEFLTYFQNEAQLEKSRLLSDRFSAERPKGSFSTLEIQRTEQGDSAMYLCASSPSGRGAKDGYTFGSGTRLTVV.

The chain is built from TRBV7-2 and TRBJ1-2; no reliable D call. Germline V gene data show CDR1 as SGHTA and CDR2 as FQGNSA. The CDR3 extends over 15 amino acids. Trimming took off 7 bases at V and 0 bases at J, with 15 bases between the two ends. The CDR3 region is CASNPLKIANYGYTF. Here the CDR3 DNA reads TGTGCCAGCAATCCACTGAAAATAGCTAACTATGGCTACACCTTC.

This clone was picked up a small number of times. The gene calls are TRBV5-4 and TRBJ2-5; 7 nucleotides line up with TRBD1. CDR3 length: 14 amino acids. V shed 4 bases and J 5 bases; nucleotides not matched to a gene: 8. Germline values: CDR1 SGHNT, CDR2 YYREEE (reference sequence). CDR3 nucleotide sequence: TGTGCCAGCAGCCCTACTGGGACAGACGAGACCCAGTACTTC. It is translated as CASSPTGTDETQYF.

The chain joins TRBV28 to TRBJ2-7; perhaps TRBD2 as D (6 bases). CDR1 is MDHEN, CDR2 SYDVKM, per germline. The CDR3 consists of 14 residues. V lost 5 bases and J 2 bases, leaving 13 bases between the germline ends. The CDR3 DNA is TGTGCCAGCAGTCGGGCGGGACTGGCCTACGAGCAGTACTTC. This gives the protein CASSRAGLAYEQYF.

The J gene is TRBJ1-5, the V gene TRBV9; a possible D gene is TRBD1 (5 bases). The germline V and J ends were trimmed by 0 bases and 6 bases, with 7 bases remaining between them. The CDR3 loop spans 13 amino acids. CDR1 is SGDLS and CDR2 is YYNGEE in the germline V gene. CDR3 nucleotide sequence: TGTGCCAGCAGCGTAGATGGGGCTCAGCCCCAGCATTTT. Encoded protein: CASSVDGAQPQHF.

The J gene is TRBJ2-5, the V gene TRBV7-3, with a possible D match to TRBD2 (6 bases). This CDR3 contains 15 residues. The germline V gene encodes CDR1 SGHTA and CDR2 FQGTGA. The germline V and J ends were trimmed by 2 bases and 2 bases, with 12 bases remaining between them. CDR3 region: CASSLYAGRQETQYF. The CDR3, as DNA: TGTGCCAGCAGCTTATATGCAGGGAGGCAAGAGACCCAGTACTTC.

This chain connects TRBV29-1 to TRBJ1-2; 9 positions match TRBD1. Per germline, CDR1 SQVTM and CDR2 ANQGSEA. Trimming cost V 7 bases and J 2 bases; bases outside gene matches: 5. The CDR3 runs to 13 residues. The CDR3 nucleotides are TGCAGCGGCGAAGGACAGGGGAACTATGGCTACACCTTC. Residues: CSGEGQGNYGYTF.

The chain recombines TRBV6-1 with TRBJ1-4; perhaps TRBD1 as D (5 bases). The CDR3 has 14 residues. Between the trimmed V and J ends, which lost 6 bases and 6 bases, there was a span of 14 bases. Germline assignment: CDR1 MNHNS and CDR2 SASEGT. CDR3 protein: CASSKGFRDEKLFF. DNA for the CDR3: TGTGCCAGCAGCAAAGGGTTCAGGGATGAAAAACTGTTTTTT.

This chain joins TRBV11-2 and TRBJ2-7; 9 bases are a match to TRBD2. The CDR3 sequence is 14 residues long. The V gene end was trimmed by 4 bases and the J gene end by 2 bases; junction bases not matched to a gene: 3. Germline V lookup: CDR1 SGHAT, CDR2 FQNNGV. The CDR3 spells CASSSPSGTYEQYF. The DNA of the CDR3 is TGTGCCAGCAGCTCCCCTAGCGGGACCTACGAGCAGTACTTC.

This clone was picked up a small number of times. The J gene is TRBJ1-1, the V gene TRBV7-2; unclear D gene. Germline V gene data show CDR1 as SGHTA and CDR2 as FQGNSA. This CDR3 has 14 amino acids. The V end was cut by 1 base, the J end by 1 base, with 7 bases between. The CDR3 spells CASSLESRNTEAFF. CDR3 DNA: TGTGCCAGCAGCTTAGAATCCAGGAACACTGAAGCTTTCTTT. Together with reference TRBV7-2 and TRBJ1-1, the CDR3 gives the full variable domain: GAGVSQSPSNKVTEKGKDVELRCDPISGHTALYWYRQSLGQGLEFLIYFQGNSAPDKSGLPSDRFSAERTGGSVSTLTIQRTQQEDSAVYLCASSLESRNTEAFFGQGTRLTVV.

This clone was seen more than once but under ten times. The J gene is TRBJ1-5, the V gene TRBV28; D unclear. Germline-derived CDR1 and CDR2 are MDHEN and SYDVKM. With 1 base removed from V and 0 bases from J, the gap between germline ends came to 16 bases. The CDR3 is 18 amino acids. CDR3 coding DNA: TGTGCCAGCAGTTTATTGTTCCGGCCAGCTTATAGCAATCAGCCCCAGCATTTT. Protein product: CASSLLFRPAYSNQPQHF.

The chain combines TRBV27 with TRBJ1-4; D uncertain. V dropped 6 bases and J dropped 8 bases, with 13 bases sitting between them. The CDR3 is made up of 13 amino acids. Per germline, CDR1 MNHEY and CDR2 SMNVEV (reference sequence). The CDR3, as DNA: TGTGCCAGCAGCCAACGATCGGGGGAAAAACTGTTTTTT. Its translation is CASSQRSGEKLFF. The full variable domain, with the rest looked up from reference TRBV27 and TRBJ1-4, is EAQVTQNPRYLITVTGKKLTVTCSQNMNHEYMSWYRQDPGLGLRQIYYSMNVEVTDKGDVPEGYKVSRKEKRNFPLILESPSPNQTSLYFCASSQRSGEKLFFGSGTQLSVL.

The chain combines TRBV7-8 with TRBJ2-7; 10 bases agree with TRBD2. V shed 4 bases and J 4 bases; nucleotides not matched to a gene: 7. CDR1 SGHVS and CDR2 FQNEAQ come from the germline V gene. The CDR3 loop spans 15 amino acids. The CDR3, as DNA: TGTGCCAGCAGCTCACCCCTAGCGGGAGTATACGAGCAGTACTTC. Protein: CASSSPLAGVYEQYF.